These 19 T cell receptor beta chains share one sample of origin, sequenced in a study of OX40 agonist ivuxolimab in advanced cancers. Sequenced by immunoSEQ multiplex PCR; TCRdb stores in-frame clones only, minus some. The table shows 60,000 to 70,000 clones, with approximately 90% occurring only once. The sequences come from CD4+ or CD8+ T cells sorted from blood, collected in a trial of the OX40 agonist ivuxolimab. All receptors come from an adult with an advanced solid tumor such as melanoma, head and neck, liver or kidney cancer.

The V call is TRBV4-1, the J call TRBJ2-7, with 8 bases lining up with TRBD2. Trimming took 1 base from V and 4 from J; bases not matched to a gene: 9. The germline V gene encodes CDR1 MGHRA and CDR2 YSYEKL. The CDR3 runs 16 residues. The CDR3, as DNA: TGCGCCAGCAGCCAAGTTGGTACTAGCGGTGCTTACGAGCAGTACTTC. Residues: CASSQVGTSGAYEQYF.

The DNA for the CDR3 is TGTGCCAGCAGCCAAAGACCGGGACTAGCGGGAACCTACAATGAGCAGTTCTTC. Protein product: CASSQRPGLAGTYNEQFF. The rearrangement uses TRBV4-2 and TRBJ2-1; 13 bases line up with TRBD2. V dropped 2 bases and J dropped 2; count of bases not matched to a gene: 6. In germline, CDR1 is LGHNA, CDR2 YNFKEQ. CDR3 size: 18 residues.

In DNA form, the CDR3 reads TGTGCCAGCAGCCTTAAAGACGGGTTAGCGGAGCCACAAGAGACCCAGTACTTC. This translates into CASSLKDGLAEPQETQYF. The chain is built from TRBV4-2 and TRBJ2-5, with D perhaps TRBD2 (6 bases). Germline CDR1 and CDR2: LGHNA and YNFKEQ. This CDR3 comprises 18 residues. Trimming removed 4 bases at V and 2 bases at J, with 23 bases between.

The DNA of the CDR3 is TGTGCCAGCAGCAAACGGGACGGCTCCTACGAGCAGTACTTC. Translation: CASSKRDGSYEQYF. The J gene is TRBJ2-7, the V gene TRBV11-3; D might be TRBD1 or TRBD2, each matching 5 bases. Germline assignment: CDR1 SGHNT and CDR2 YENEEA. The CDR3 covers 14 residues. The V end lost 5 bases, the J end lost 0 bases, and 11 bases lay between the germline ends.

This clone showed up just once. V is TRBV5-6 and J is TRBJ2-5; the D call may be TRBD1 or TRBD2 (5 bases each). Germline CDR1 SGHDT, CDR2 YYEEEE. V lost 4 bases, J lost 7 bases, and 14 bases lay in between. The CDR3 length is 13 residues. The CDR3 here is CASSPGTSGTQYF. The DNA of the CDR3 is TGTGCCAGCAGCCCGGGGACCAGTGGGACCCAGTACTTC.

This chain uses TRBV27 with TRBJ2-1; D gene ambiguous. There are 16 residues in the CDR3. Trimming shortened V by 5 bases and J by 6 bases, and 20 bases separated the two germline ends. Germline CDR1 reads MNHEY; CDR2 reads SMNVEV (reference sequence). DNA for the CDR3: TGTGCCAGCAGTCCAAACCCTAGACCTGGCGGCAATGAGCAGTTCTTC. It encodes CASSPNPRPGGNEQFF.

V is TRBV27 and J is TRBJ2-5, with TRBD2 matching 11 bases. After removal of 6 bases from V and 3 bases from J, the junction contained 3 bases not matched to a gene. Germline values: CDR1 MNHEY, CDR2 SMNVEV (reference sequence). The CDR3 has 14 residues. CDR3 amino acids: CASRSGLAEETQYF. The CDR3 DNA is TGTGCCAGCAGGTCGGGACTAGCGGAAGAGACCCAGTACTTC.

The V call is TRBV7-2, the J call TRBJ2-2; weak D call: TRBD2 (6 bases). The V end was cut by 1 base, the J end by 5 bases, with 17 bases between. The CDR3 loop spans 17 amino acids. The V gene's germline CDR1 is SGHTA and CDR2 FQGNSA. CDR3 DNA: TGTGCCAGCAGCTTAGAGTACGGCGGGGATAGGACCGGGGAGCTGTTTTTT. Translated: CASSLEYGGDRTGELFF.

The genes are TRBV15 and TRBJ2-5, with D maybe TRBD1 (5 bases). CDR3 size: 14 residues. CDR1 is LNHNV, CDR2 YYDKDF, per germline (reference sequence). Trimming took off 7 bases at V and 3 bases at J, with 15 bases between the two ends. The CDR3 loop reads CATKEAGPEETQYF. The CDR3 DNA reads TGTGCCACCAAAGAAGCAGGGCCAGAAGAGACCCAGTACTTC. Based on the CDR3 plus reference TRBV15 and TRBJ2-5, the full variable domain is DAMVIQNPRYQVTQFGKPVTLSCSQTLNHNVMYWYQQKSSQAPKLLFHYYDKDFNNEADTPDNFQSRRPNTSFCFLDIRSPGLGDTAMYLCATKEAGPEETQYFGPGTRLLVL.

CDR3 residues: CASSIGSRGGNEQFF. The CDR3 bases are TGTGCCAGTAGTATTGGGAGTCGCGGGGGCAATGAGCAGTTCTTC. This chain links TRBV19 with TRBJ2-1, with 7 positions matching TRBD2. The CDR3 contains 15 residues. Germline loops: CDR1 LNHDA, CDR2 SQIVND (reference sequence). Germline trimming cut 3 bases from V and 6 bases from J; bases unmatched to any gene: 8. The full variable domain, in which reference TRBV19 and TRBJ2-1 provide the parts outside the CDR3, is DGGITQSPKYLFRKEGQNVTLSCEQNLNHDAMYWYRQDPGQGLRLIYYSQIVNDFQKGDIAEGYSVSREKKESFPLTVTSAQKNPTAFYLCASSIGSRGGNEQFFGPGTRLTVL.

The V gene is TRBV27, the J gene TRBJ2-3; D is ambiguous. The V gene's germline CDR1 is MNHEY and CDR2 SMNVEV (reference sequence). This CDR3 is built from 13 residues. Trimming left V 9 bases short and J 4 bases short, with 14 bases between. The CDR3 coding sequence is TGTGCCAGTTCACTTTTTTTTGCAGATACGCAGTATTTT. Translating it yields CASSLFFADTQYF.

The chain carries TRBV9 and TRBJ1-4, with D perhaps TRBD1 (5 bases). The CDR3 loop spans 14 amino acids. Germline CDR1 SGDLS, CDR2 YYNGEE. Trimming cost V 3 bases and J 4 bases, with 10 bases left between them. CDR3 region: CASSDQGSNEKLFF. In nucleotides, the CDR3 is TGTGCCAGCAGCGACCAGGGTAGTAATGAAAAACTGTTTTTT. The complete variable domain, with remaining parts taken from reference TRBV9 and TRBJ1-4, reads DSGVTQTPKHLITATGQRVTLRCSPRSGDLSVYWYQQSLDQGLQFLIQYYNGEERAKGNILERFSAQQFPDLHSELNLSSLELGDSALYFCASSDQGSNEKLFFGSGTQLSVL.

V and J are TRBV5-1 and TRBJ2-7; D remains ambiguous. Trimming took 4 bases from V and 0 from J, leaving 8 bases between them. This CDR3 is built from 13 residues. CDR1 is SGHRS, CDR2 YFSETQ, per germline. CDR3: CASSRYPSYEQYF. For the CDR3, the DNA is TGCGCCAGCAGCCGATACCCCTCCTACGAGCAGTACTTC.

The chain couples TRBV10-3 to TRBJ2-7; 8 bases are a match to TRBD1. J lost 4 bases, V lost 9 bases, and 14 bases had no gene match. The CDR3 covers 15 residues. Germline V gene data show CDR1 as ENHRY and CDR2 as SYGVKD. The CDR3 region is CAILSDRVKEYEQYF. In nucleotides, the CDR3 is TGTGCCATTCTCTCGGACAGGGTGAAAGAGTACGAGCAGTACTTC.

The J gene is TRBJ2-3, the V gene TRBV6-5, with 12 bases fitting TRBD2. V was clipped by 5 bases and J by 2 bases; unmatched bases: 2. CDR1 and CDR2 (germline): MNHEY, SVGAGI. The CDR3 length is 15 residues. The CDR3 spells CASSLAGGITDTQYF. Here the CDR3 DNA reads TGTGCCAGCAGTCTAGCGGGAGGGATCACAGATACGCAGTATTTT.

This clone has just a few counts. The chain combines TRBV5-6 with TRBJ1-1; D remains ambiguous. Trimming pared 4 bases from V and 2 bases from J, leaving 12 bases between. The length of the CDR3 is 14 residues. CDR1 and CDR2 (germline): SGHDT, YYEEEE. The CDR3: CASSPRVENTEAFF. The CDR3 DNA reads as TGTGCCAGCAGCCCAAGGGTGGAAAACACTGAAGCTTTCTTT.

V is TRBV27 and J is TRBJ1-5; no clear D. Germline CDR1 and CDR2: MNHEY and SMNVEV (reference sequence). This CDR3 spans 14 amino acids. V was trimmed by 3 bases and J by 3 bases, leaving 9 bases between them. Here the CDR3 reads CASSFGSFNQPQHF. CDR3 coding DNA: TGTGCCAGCAGTTTCGGCAGCTTCAATCAGCCCCAGCATTTT.

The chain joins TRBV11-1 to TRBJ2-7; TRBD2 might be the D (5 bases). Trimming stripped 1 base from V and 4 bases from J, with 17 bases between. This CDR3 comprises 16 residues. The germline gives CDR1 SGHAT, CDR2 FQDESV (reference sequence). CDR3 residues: CASSLGVMEAMYEQYF. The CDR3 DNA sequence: TGTGCCAGCAGCTTAGGGGTTATGGAGGCCATGTACGAGCAGTACTTC.

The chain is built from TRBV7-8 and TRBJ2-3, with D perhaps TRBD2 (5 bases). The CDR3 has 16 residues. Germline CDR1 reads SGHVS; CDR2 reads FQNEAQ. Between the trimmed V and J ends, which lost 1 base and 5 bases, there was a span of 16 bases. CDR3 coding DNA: TGTGCCAGCAGCTTAGTGGCGGGCACCGGTGGAGATACGCAGTATTTT. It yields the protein CASSLVAGTGGDTQYF. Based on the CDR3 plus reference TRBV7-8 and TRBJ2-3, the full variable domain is GAGVSQSPRYKVAKRGQDVALRCDPISGHVSLFWYQQALGQGPEFLTYFQNEAQLDKSGLPSDRFFAERPEGSVSTLKIQRTQQEDSAVYLCASSLVAGTGGDTQYFGPGTRLTVL.